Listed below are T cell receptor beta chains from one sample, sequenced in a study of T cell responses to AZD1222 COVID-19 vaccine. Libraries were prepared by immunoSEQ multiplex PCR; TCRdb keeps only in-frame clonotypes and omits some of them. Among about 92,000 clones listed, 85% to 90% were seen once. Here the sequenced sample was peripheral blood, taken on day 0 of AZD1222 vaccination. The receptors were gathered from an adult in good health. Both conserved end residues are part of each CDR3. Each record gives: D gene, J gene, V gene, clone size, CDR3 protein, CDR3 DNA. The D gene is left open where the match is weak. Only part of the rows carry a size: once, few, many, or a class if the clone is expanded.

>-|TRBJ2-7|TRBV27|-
CASSLRAQGRYEQYF
TGTGCCAGCAGTTTACGGGCGCAGGGGAGGTACGAGCAGTACTTC
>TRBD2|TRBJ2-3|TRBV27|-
CASSLARGGETDTQYF
TGTGCCAGCAGTTTAGCCCGCGGGGGGGAGACAGATACGCAGTATTTT
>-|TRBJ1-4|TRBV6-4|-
CANLLDSHLEKLFF
TGTGCCAACCTCCTAGACAGCCATTTGGAAAAACTGTTTTTT
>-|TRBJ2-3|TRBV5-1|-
CASRGATSTDTQYF
TGCGCCAGCAGGGGAGCCACTAGCACAGATACGCAGTATTTT
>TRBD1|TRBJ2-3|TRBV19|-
CASSLSTGTAQYF
TGTGCCAGTAGCCTGTCAACGGGGACAGCGCAGTATTTT
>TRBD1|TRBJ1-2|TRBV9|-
CASSVTGTATNYGYTF
TGTGCCAGCAGCGTAACCGGGACAGCAACCAACTATGGCTACACCTTC
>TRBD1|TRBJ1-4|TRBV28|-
CASNTGGGQGYEKLFF
TGTGCCAGCAACACTGGAGGGGGACAGGGGTATGAAAAACTGTTTTTT
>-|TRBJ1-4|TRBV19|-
CASRGTDATNEKLFF
TGTGCCAGTAGGGGGACGGATGCAACTAATGAAAAACTGTTTTTT
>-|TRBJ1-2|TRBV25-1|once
CASSDWAGYTF
TGTGCCAGCAGTGATTGGGCTGGCTACACCTTC
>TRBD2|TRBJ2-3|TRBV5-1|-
CASSLGVAGDTDTQYF
TGCGCCAGCAGCTTGGGGGTAGCGGGGGACACAGATACGCAGTATTTT
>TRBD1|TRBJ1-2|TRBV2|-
CASSQAGTGANYGYTF
TGTGCCAGCAGTCAGGCCGGGACAGGGGCCAACTATGGCTACACCTTC
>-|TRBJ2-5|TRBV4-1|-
CASSQDGGTQYF
TGCGCCAGCAGCCAAGATGGGGGGACCCAGTACTTC
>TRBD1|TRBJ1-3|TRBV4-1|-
CASSGTGFLFGNTIYF
TGCGCCAGCAGCGGGACAGGGTTTTTGTTTGGAAACACCATATATTTT
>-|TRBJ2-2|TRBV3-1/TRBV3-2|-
CASSHAGRTGELFF
TGTGCCAGCAGCCATGCCGGTCGGACCGGGGAGCTGTTTTTT
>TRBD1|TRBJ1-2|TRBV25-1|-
CASRPPGTGYGYTF
TGTGCCAGCAGGCCCCCAGGGACAGGCTATGGCTACACCTTC
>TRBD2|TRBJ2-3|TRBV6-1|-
CASSVSSGGGADTQYF
TGTGCCAGCAGTGTATCTAGCGGTGGAGGCGCAGATACGCAGTATTTT
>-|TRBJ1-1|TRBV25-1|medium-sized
CASSEQEFQAFF
TGTGCCAGCAGTGAGCAGGAATTTCAAGCTTTCTTT
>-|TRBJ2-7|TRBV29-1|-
CSVGRGAAYEQYF
TGCAGCGTTGGACGGGGGGCAGCCTACGAGCAGTACTTC
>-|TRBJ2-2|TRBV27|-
CASSTNTGELFF
TGTGCCAGCAGTACGAACACCGGGGAGCTGTTTTTT
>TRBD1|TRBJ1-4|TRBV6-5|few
CASGRDRSEKLFF
TGTGCCAGCGGACGGGACAGGTCTGAAAAACTGTTTTTT
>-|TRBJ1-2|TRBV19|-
CASSMTVNTYGYTF
TGTGCCAGTAGTATGACAGTGAACACCTATGGCTACACCTTC
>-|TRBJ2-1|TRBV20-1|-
CSASYAYEQFF
TGCAGTGCTAGCTATGCCTATGAGCAGTTCTTC
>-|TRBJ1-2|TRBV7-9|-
CASSATGVDGYTF
TGTGCCAGCAGCGCGACGGGGGTAGATGGCTACACCTTC
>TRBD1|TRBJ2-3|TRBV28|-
CASSLPTGGTDTQYF
TGTGCCAGCAGTTTACCGACAGGGGGAACAGATACGCAGTATTTT
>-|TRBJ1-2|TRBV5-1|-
CASSLDWTNYGYTF
TGCGCCAGCAGCTTGGATTGGACTAACTATGGCTACACCTTC
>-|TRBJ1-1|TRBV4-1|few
CASSQADWTEAFF
TGCGCCAGCAGCCAGGCGGATTGGACTGAAGCTTTCTTT
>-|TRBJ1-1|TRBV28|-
CASSLERSGGAFF
TGTGCCAGCAGTTTAGAAAGGTCCGGGGGAGCTTTCTTT
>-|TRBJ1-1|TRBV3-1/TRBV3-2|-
CASSLRPMNTEAFF
TGTGCCAGCAGCCTGCGCCCGATGAACACTGAAGCTTTCTTT
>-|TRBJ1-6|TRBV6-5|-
CASSPTGTFRSPLHF
TGTGCCAGCAGCCCCACGGGGACATTCCGTTCACCCCTCCACTTT
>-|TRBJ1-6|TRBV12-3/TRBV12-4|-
CASSFQRNSPLHF
TGTGCCAGCAGTTTTCAGCGTAATTCACCCCTCCACTTT
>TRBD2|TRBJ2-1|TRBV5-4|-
CAIGLAGPNEQFF
TGTGCCATCGGACTAGCGGGACCCAATGAGCAGTTCTTC
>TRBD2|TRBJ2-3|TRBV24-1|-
CATSDSGTSGGVGTQYF
TGTGCCACCAGTGATTCCGGGACTAGCGGGGGGGTAGGTACGCAGTATTTT
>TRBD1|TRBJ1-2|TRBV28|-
CASRHDASGGFGYTF
TGTGCCAGCAGGCACGACGCCTCAGGGGGCTTTGGCTACACCTTC
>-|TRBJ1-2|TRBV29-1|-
CSAVTGAGYGYTF
TGCAGCGCCGTGACAGGTGCCGGCTATGGCTACACCTTC
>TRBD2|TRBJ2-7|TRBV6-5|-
CASAWLAGDGEQYF
TGTGCCAGCGCATGGCTAGCGGGAGACGGCGAGCAGTACTTC
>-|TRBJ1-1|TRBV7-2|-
CASSLDRNTEAFF
TGTGCCAGCAGCCTGGACAGGAACACTGAAGCTTTCTTT
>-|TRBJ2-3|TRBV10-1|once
CASSEELGSTDTQYF
TGCGCCAGCAGTGAGGAGTTGGGAAGCACAGATACGCAGTATTTT
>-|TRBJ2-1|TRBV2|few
CASSEAPSFSYNEQFF
TGTGCCAGCAGTGAAGCGCCCAGTTTCAGCTACAATGAGCAGTTCTTC
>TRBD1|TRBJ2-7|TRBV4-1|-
CASSPRTGSYEQYF
TGCGCCAGCAGTCCGAGGACAGGTTCCTACGAGCAGTACTTC
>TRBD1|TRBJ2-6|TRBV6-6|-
CASSYSATGSVNVLTF
TGTGCCAGCAGTTACTCAGCGACAGGGAGTGTCAACGTCCTGACTTTC
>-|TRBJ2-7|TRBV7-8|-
CASSLARTKIYEQYF
TGTGCCAGCAGCTTAGCAAGGACTAAGATCTACGAGCAGTACTTC
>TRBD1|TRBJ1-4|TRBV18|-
CASSPYQDRTNEKLFF
TGTGCCAGCTCACCGTACCAGGACAGGACTAATGAAAAACTGTTTTTT
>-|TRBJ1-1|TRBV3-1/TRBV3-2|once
CASSQVLNTEAFF
TGTGCCAGCAGCCAAGTCCTGAACACTGAAGCTTTCTTT
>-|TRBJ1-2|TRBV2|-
CASTIGNVRNTF
TGTGCCAGCACGATTGGGAACGTCAGGAACACCTTC
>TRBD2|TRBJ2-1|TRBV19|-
CASSIGRVAGLNNEQFF
TGTGCCAGTAGTATAGGTAGGGTAGCGGGGCTAAACAATGAGCAGTTCTTC
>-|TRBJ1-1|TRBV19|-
CASSIVGADEAFF
TGTGCCAGTAGTATTGTGGGCGCGGACGAAGCTTTCTTT
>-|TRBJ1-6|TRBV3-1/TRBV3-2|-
CASSQPGVGDSPLHF
TGTGCCAGCAGCCAACCGGGCGTTGGGGATTCACCCCTCCACTTT
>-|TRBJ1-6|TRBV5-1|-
CASSPSPGNSPLHF
TGCGCCAGCAGCCCTAGCCCGGGTAATTCACCCCTCCACTTT
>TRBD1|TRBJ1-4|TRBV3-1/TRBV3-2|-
CASSLTGGGVEKLFF
TGTGCCAGCAGCCTGACAGGGGGAGGAGTTGAAAAACTGTTTTTT
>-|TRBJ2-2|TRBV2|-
CASSAGTGELFF
TGTGCCAGCAGCGCAGGGACCGGGGAGCTGTTTTTT
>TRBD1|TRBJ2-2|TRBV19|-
CASSKRQGTGELFF
TGTGCCAGTAGTAAACGACAGGGAACAGGGGAGCTGTTTTTT
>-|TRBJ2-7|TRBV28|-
CASSSYRAGLDEQYF
TGTGCCAGCAGTTCCTACAGGGCTGGGCTGGACGAGCAGTACTTC
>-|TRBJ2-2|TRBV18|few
CASSPGRRTGELFF
TGTGCCAGCTCACCAGGGCGAAGGACCGGGGAGCTGTTTTTT
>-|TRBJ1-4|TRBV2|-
CASRDARTPNEKLFF
TGTGCCAGCAGGGACGCTAGGACGCCTAATGAAAAACTGTTTTTT
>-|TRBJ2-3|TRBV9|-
CASSRPPDTQYF
TGTGCCAGCAGCCGACCCCCAGATACGCAGTATTTT